What follows are 9 T cell receptor beta chains derived from one specimen sequenced in a study of immune heterogeneity within non-small cell lung tumors. TCR beta CDR3 amplification used multiplex PCR with 32 V and 13 J primers. TCRdb redid the calling of the multiplex PCR reads with MiXCR, one entry per CDR3 protein. This table has over 9,000 distinct CDR3 sequences, around 27% appearing once. Genomic DNA extracted from bulk tumor tissue served as template. A total of about 0.6 ug was used per sample. Surgical sampling yielded several biopsies per primary tumor (spaced far apart). Curative operations were performed on patients who had untreated, newly diagnosed non-small cell lung cancer. Sequenced: lung tumor tissue. The receptors come from a man in his fifties or sixties with non-small cell lung cancer.

The chain has TRBV5-5 and TRBJ1-5, with D possibly matching TRBD1 (6 bases). This CDR3 spans 14 amino acids. V was shortened by 5 bases and J by 16 bases, with 25 bases between the two germline ends. Germline V lookup: CDR1 SGHKS, CDR2 YYEKEE (reference sequence). This chain's CDR3 is CASSSQGGGNQPHF. The CDR3 DNA is TGTGCCAGCAGTTCACAGGGAGGTGGCAATCAGCCCCATTTT.

This clonotype was seen only a few times. This sequence joins TRBV6-1 and TRBJ1-1, with D hard to call. Deletions cut 6 bases from V and 7 bases from J, with 12 bases between. The germline V gene encodes CDR1 MNHNS and CDR2 SASEGT. This CDR3 has 12 residues. The CDR3 DNA is TGTGCCAGCAGGGCTCAATCTCATGAAGCTTTCTTT. This gives the protein CASRAQSHEAFF.

To note about this clonotype: A clone one base away is much larger, so this may be a read error. The chain employs TRBV9 and TRBJ2-5, with D tentatively TRBD2 (6 bases). The CDR3 extends over 13 amino acids. CDR1 and CDR2 (germline): SGDLS, YYNGEE. CDR3 in amino acids: CTSSVGGQETQYF. The CDR3, as DNA: TGTACCAGCAGCGTTGGGGGGCAAGAGACCCAGTACTTC.

This clonotype was recorded at least ten times. The CDR3 sequence: CASSEWAAGSYGYTF. The DNA for the CDR3 is TGTGCCAGCAGTGAATGGGCAGCCGGTTCCTATGGCTACACCTTC. V gene TRBV25-1 combines with J gene TRBJ1-2; D unresolved. The germline gives CDR1 MGHDK, CDR2 SYGVNS. V shed 1 base and J shed 4 bases, with 13 bases lying between them. The CDR3 is 15 residues long.

V is TRBV2 and J is TRBJ2-3, with D tentatively TRBD2 (6 bases). This CDR3 has 16 residues. The germline V gene has CDR1 SNHLY and CDR2 FYNNEI. The V end was cut by 1 base, the J end by 2 bases, with 13 bases between. CDR3 sequence reads: CASSEGSGLSTDTQYF. The CDR3 coding sequence is TGTGCCAGCAGTGAAGGCTCGGGACTTTCCACAGATACGCAGTATTTT.

This clonotype is deemed medium-sized. The chain employs TRBV24-1 and TRBJ2-3; D is unresolved. Germline V gene data show CDR1 as KGHDR and CDR2 as SFDVKD. Trimming took 4 bases from V and 9 from J, leaving 13 bases between them. This CDR3 has 13 residues. The CDR3 spells CATSDLGRETQYF. The CDR3 nucleotides are TGTGCCACCAGTGACCTCGGTAGGGAAACGCAGTATTTT.

The V call is TRBV7-9, the J call TRBJ2-2, with a possible D match to TRBD1 (6 bases). Deletions cut 5 bases from V and 5 bases from J, with 12 bases between. This CDR3 contains 14 residues. CDR1 and CDR2 from the germline V gene are SEHNR and FQNEAQ (reference sequence). CDR3 nucleotide sequence: TGTGCCAGCAGCACCGGGACACCGACCGGGGAGCTGTTTTTT. Encoded protein: CASSTGTPTGELFF.

This clonotype appeared a few times. The CDR3 does not end in the conserved phenylalanine or tryptophan, so this is likely a read error. The chain employs TRBV19 and TRBJ1-1, with TRBD1 identical over 8 bases. Germline assignment: CDR1 LNHDA and CDR2 SQIVND (reference sequence). J lost 5 bases, V lost 8 bases, and 7 bases had no gene match. This CDR3 spans 13 amino acids. The CDR3 is CASSDRARTEAFS. DNA for the CDR3: TGTGCCAGTTCGGACAGGGCAAGAACTGAAGCTTTCTCT.

Concerning this clonotype: A read error may explain this, as a much larger clone is one base away. This sequence joins TRBV12-5 and TRBJ2-1; TRBD1 aligns across 7 bases. CDR3 length: 16 residues. Germline trimming cut 7 bases from V and 5 bases from J; bases unmatched to any gene: 14. In germline, CDR1 is LGHNT, CDR2 FRNRAP. Here the CDR3 reads CASAVGLRGRDNEQFF. CDR3 DNA sequence: TGTGCTAGTGCCGTGGGGTTGAGGGGGCGCGACAATGAGCAGTTCTTC.